This is a list of T cell receptor beta chains from one sample in a study of monozygotic twins with inflammatory bowel disease. TCRdb reprocessed the 5' RACE reads and stores each CDR3 protein as one record, lacking DNA. This sample's table reports some 190,000 distinct CDR3 sequences. The sequenced material came from blood. These receptors came from a human donor with ulcerative colitis or Crohn's disease, or a healthy co-twin of an affected twin (not recorded which). Both conserved end residues are part of each CDR3.

TRBJ1-3	TRBV12-3/TRBV12-4	CASTMLGNTIYF
TRBJ1-2	TRBV20-1	CSASRGRQGYGYTF
TRBJ2-7	TRBV27	CASSLSGSNYEQYF
TRBJ2-7	TRBV11-2	CASSLAWGFRQYF
TRBJ2-5	TRBV24-1	CATSDLAQETQYF
TRBJ2-5	TRBV7-9	CASSLGPLQETQYF
TRBJ1-2	TRBV28	CASTPATGHYGYTF
TRBJ2-3	TRBV10-3	CAVSEVPDRDTQYF
TRBJ1-2	TRBV7-9	CASSTGQYYGYTF
TRBJ1-1	TRBV5-1	CASSLEQGMNTEAFF
TRBJ2-1	TRBV20-1	CSASPNKNEQFF
TRBJ2-2	TRBV11-3	CASSFSTNTGELFF
TRBJ2-2	TRBV27	CASSVSGTLTSWWTGELFF
TRBJ1-2	TRBV7-9	CASSLRKEANGYTF
TRBJ2-3	TRBV12-3/TRBV12-4	CASRRGLSGGTDTQYF
TRBJ2-1	TRBV7-9	CASSPVYNEQFF
TRBJ1-4	TRBV18	CASSPSVHGEKLFF
TRBJ1-1	TRBV27	CASKSQGAGTEAFF
TRBJ1-2	TRBV24-1	CATSDRANYGYTF
TRBJ2-2	TRBV7-2	CASSFQGQSLTGELFF